Listed here are 13 T cell receptor beta chains from one sample, sequenced in a study of T cells in Graves' hyperthyroidism and ophthalmopathy. Amplified TCR beta CDR3 regions derived from RNA transcripts. First-round RT-PCR of the TCR CDR3 relied on the HTBI primer set. TCRdb itself ran the multiplex PCR reads through MiXCR, one entry per CDR3 protein. Among over 300,000 distinct CDR3 sequences listed, more than 11% were seen once. Sample: blood. The source of these receptors is a woman aged 55-70 years with Graves' hyperthyroidism.

In this sample, this clonotype turned up many times. This chain links TRBV28 with TRBJ2-5; 7 nucleotides align to TRBD1. Germline CDR1 is MDHEN and CDR2 is SYDVKM. The ends lost 5 bases at V and 4 bases at J; junction bases unmatched: 7. CDR3 length: 14 residues. CDR3 DNA sequence: TGTGCCAGCAGTAACCGACAGGGCTCAGAGACCCAGTACTTC. This encodes CASSNRQGSETQYF.

The table lists this clonotype with many counts. The V and J genes are TRBV19 and TRBJ2-1, with a tentative D call TRBD2 (7 bases). The germline V and J ends were trimmed by 3 bases and 5 bases, with 20 bases remaining between them. Germline V lookup: CDR1 LNHDA, CDR2 SQIVND (reference sequence). This CDR3 is built from 17 residues. The CDR3 bases are TGTGCCAGTAGTATGGGGATAGGGGGGGAGCTACACAATGAGCAGTTCTTC. Its translation: CASSMGIGGELHNEQFF.

The chain joins TRBV10-3 to TRBJ2-1; no firm D call. This CDR3 contains 15 residues. The germline V and J ends were trimmed by 5 bases and 10 bases, with 21 bases remaining between them. In germline, CDR1 is ENHRY, CDR2 SYGVKD. This CDR3 is CAISSSGLSEGEQFF. As DNA, the CDR3 is TGTGCCATCAGTTCCTCCGGGCTCAGCGAAGGGGAGCAGTTCTTC.

This clonotype came up many times. J is TRBJ2-1 and V is TRBV20-1; D assignment may be TRBD1 or TRBD2 (6 bases each). CDR3 size: 14 residues. Trimming shortened V by 4 bases and J by 8 bases, and 18 bases separated the two germline ends. CDR1 is DFQATT, CDR2 SNEGSKA, per germline (reference sequence). The CDR3 DNA reads TGCAGTGCTAACGGGGACACCGGGAGCGATGAGCAGTTCTTC. Translated: CSANGDTGSDEQFF.

The gene calls are TRBV19 and TRBJ2-4, with 11 bases matching TRBD2. V was clipped by 5 bases and J by 0 bases; unmatched bases: 3. This CDR3 comprises 16 residues. Germline CDR1 reads LNHDA; CDR2 reads SQIVND (reference sequence). The CDR3 DNA sequence: TGTGCCAGTAGTCCGGGACTAGCGGTAGCCAAAAACATTCAGTACTTC. Amino acids: CASSPGLAVAKNIQYF.

This chain joins TRBV24-1 and TRBJ2-1; 12 bases line up with TRBD1. Judging by the DNA end, TRBJ2-7 fits better; the J call may be wrong. The germline gives CDR1 KGHDR, CDR2 SFDVKD. This CDR3 is 20 amino acids long. CDR3 in amino acids: CATSDPTGTGGSHSYNEQYF. The DNA of the CDR3 is TGTGCCACCAGTGATCCGACCGGGACAGGGGGCTCCCACTCCTACAATGAGCAGTACTTC.

In this sample, this clonotype turned up many times. CDR3 DNA sequence: TGTGCCAGCAGTTACTCTGGGACAGGGTACCAAGAGACCCAGTACTTC. It encodes CASSYSGTGYQETQYF. The J gene is TRBJ2-5, the V gene TRBV6-5; 9 nucleotides agree with TRBD1. This CDR3 region has 16 residues. Germline values: CDR1 MNHEY, CDR2 SVGAGI. After removal of 0 bases from V and 0 bases from J, the junction contained 2 bases not matched to a gene.

This clonotype was recorded at least ten times. The V gene is TRBV5-1, the J gene TRBJ2-2; perhaps TRBD1 as D (6 bases). V lost 9 bases and J 1 base, leaving 16 bases between the germline ends. The CDR3 is 15 amino acids. The germline V gene has CDR1 SGHRS and CDR2 YFSETQ. This chain's CDR3 is CATHLTGLNTGELFF. CDR3 nucleotides: TGCGCCACCCACTTGACAGGTCTGAACACCGGGGAGCTGTTTTTT.

This clonotype turned up a few times. This chain joins TRBV5-1 and TRBJ2-5; tentative D call: TRBD2 (5 bases). The V end lost 4 bases, the J end lost 13 bases, and 17 bases lay between the germline ends. Germline CDR1 is SGHRS and CDR2 is YFSETQ. The CDR3 contains 12 residues. The CDR3 bases are TGCGCCAGCAGCACCGGCCGGGGAACTACGTACTTC. Translated: CASSTGRGTTYF. Full variable domain (remainder filled in from reference TRBV5-1 and TRBJ2-5): KAGVTQTPRYLIKTRGQQVTLSCSPISGHRSVSWYQQTPGQGLQFLFEYFSETQRNKGNFPGRFSGRQFSNSRSEMNVSTLELGDSALYLCASSTGRGTTYFGPGTRLLVL.

In its sample, this clonotype was seen many times. The rearrangement uses TRBV6-1 and TRBJ1-2; D possibly corresponds to TRBD1 (5 bases). The germline V gene has CDR1 MNHNS and CDR2 SASEGT. Trimming cost V 7 bases and J 3 bases, with 15 bases left between them. The CDR3 has 14 residues. The CDR3 DNA reads as TGTGCCAGCACCGAGGCGGGGCGCGACTATGGCTACACCTTC. Translation: CASTEAGRDYGYTF.

This clonotype occurred a few times. The chain uses TRBV3-1 and TRBJ2-6; D possibly matches TRBD1 or TRBD2 (5 bases each). Germline values: CDR1 LGHDT, CDR2 YNNKEL (reference sequence). Trimming took off 4 bases at V and 4 bases at J, with 17 bases between the two ends. The CDR3 consists of 17 residues. In DNA form, the CDR3 reads TGTGCCAGCAGCCGATGGGACGGCGGCTCGGGGGCCAACGTCCTGACTTTC. Protein product: CASSRWDGGSGANVLTF.

This clonotype occurred a few times. This sequence joins TRBV19 and TRBJ2-1; perhaps TRBD1 as D (5 bases). V dropped 3 bases and J dropped 6 bases, with 15 bases sitting between them. CDR3 length: 15 residues. Looked up from germline, CDR1 is LNHDA and CDR2 is SQIVND (reference sequence). CDR3 nucleotides: TGTGCCAGTAGTATTAGGACATCCCCAGCCAATGAGCAGTTCTTC. Translation gives CASSIRTSPANEQFF.

This clonotype was seen a few times. This clone may be a read error of a much larger clone one base away. The gene calls are TRBV20-1 and TRBJ2-3; D may be TRBD2 (5 bases). The germline gives CDR1 DFQATT, CDR2 SNEGSKA (reference sequence). Between the trimmed V and J ends, which lost 5 bases and 1 base, there was a span of 19 bases. CDR3 size: 16 residues. The CDR3 is CSAPGWTDSRTDTQYF. CDR3 coding DNA: TGCAGTGCTCCAGGTTGGACTGACTCGCGCACAGATACGCAGTATTTT.